This TCR beta chain originates from a study of neoadjuvant nivolumab and ipilimumab in lung cancer. Points on this clone: The target antigen is unknown.

Germline V gene lookup returns CDR1 MNHNY and CDR2 SVGAGI (reference sequence). V gave up 2 bases and J gave up 5 bases, with 9 bases separating them. CDR3 length equals 13 residues. General study findings and limits: From pretherapy to surgery, tumor richness and clonality rose with dual therapy. Pretherapy blood TCR richness correlated positively with resected tumor richness. Only a small number of samples underwent TCR sequencing.

Only in-frame clones appear in the TCRdb table, and some are missing; sequencing was by immunoSEQ multiplex PCR. Counted here are tens of thousands of clones, roughly 89% occurring once; the ten biggest clones make up under 4.5%. The source was blood, collected before neoadjuvant nivolumab, alone or with ipilimumab. The rearrangement uses TRBV6-6 and TRBJ1-1; D is uncertain. The clonotype was recovered from an adult with non-small cell lung cancer. Some clones in this sample may be carry-over from other donors' samples. The CDR3 sequence is CASSYEGGTEAFF. CDR3 nucleotides: TGTGCCAGCAGTTACGAGGGCGGTACTGAAGCTTTCTTT.